Shown below are 17 T cell receptor beta chains from a single sample sequenced in a study of blood T cells in healthy people across ages. Together with a sample-barcoded 5' primer, a J-beta primer mix was included in a second PCR lasting roughly 6 to 12 cycles. TCRdb redid the calling of the 5' RACE reads with MiXCR, one entry per CDR3 protein. The data contain about 1.6 million distinct CDR3 sequences, approximately 32% of them singletons. The sequenced material came from blood. Every receptor here comes from a woman younger than 45 in good health.

Only a few counts were recorded for this clonotype. The CDR3 loop is CASSEATTGGSGYTF. CDR3 coding DNA: TGTGCCAGCAGTGAAGCCACGACAGGGGGAAGCGGCTACACCTTC. This chain uses TRBV6-1 with TRBJ1-2; 9 nucleotides align to TRBD1. The CDR3 has 15 amino acids. The germline V gene has CDR1 MNHNS and CDR2 SASEGT. With V trimmed by 0 bases and J by 8 bases, 7 bases remained unmatched.

The rearrangement joins TRBV18 to TRBJ2-5; D gene ambiguous. CDR1 is KGHSH, CDR2 LQKENI, per germline. V was trimmed by 2 bases and J by 0 bases, leaving 7 bases between them. The CDR3 is made up of 14 amino acids. The CDR3 coding sequence is TGTGCCAGCTCACCAGGGGTTAACCAAGAGACCCAGTACTTC. It yields the protein CASSPGVNQETQYF.

V and J are TRBV29-1 and TRBJ1-1; 9 bases match TRBD1. The germline V gene encodes CDR1 SQVTM and CDR2 ANQGSEA. Trimming cost V 6 bases and J 6 bases; bases outside gene matches: 11. CDR3 length: 14 residues. The CDR3 loop is CSVGQGTLPSEAFF. The CDR3 nucleotides read TGCAGCGTGGGACAGGGCACCCTACCCTCTGAAGCTTTCTTT.

The rearrangement links TRBV7-2 to TRBJ1-2; 7 bases match TRBD1. There are 18 residues in the CDR3. Germline V gives CDR1 SGHTA, CDR2 FQGNSA. J lost 4 bases, V lost 5 bases, and 19 bases had no gene match. This CDR3 reads CASSPDSRQGTVSYGYTF. CDR3 DNA sequence: TGTGCCAGCAGCCCAGACAGCCGACAAGGGACAGTGAGCTATGGCTACACCTTC.

About this clonotype itself: This may be a read error, as it is one base from a much larger clone. V and J are TRBV28 and TRBJ2-7; D is possibly TRBD1 (7 bases). The germline V gene has CDR1 MDHEN and CDR2 SYDVKM. Trimming took off 4 bases at V and 3 bases at J, with 19 bases between the two ends. CDR3 length equals 16 residues. CDR3 coding DNA: TGTGCCAGCAGTTCCCCGTGGGAGGACAGGCTCTACGAGCAGTACTTC. This sequence encodes CASSSPWEDRLYEQYF.

This clonotype occurred a few times. V is TRBV7-9 and J is TRBJ1-5; unclear D gene. The CDR3 is 12 amino acids. V lost 5 bases and J lost 5, with 7 bases in between. Germline CDR1 reads SEHNR; CDR2 reads FQNEAQ (reference sequence). The CDR3 region has the DNA TGTGCCAGCAGCCCTCATGATCAGCCCCAGCATTTT. This translates into CASSPHDQPQHF.

The J gene is TRBJ2-7, the V gene TRBV3-1; D not resolved. CDR1 and CDR2 from the germline V gene are LGHDT and YNNKEL (reference sequence). The CDR3 totals 15 residues. V was cut by 1 base and J by 3 bases, with 13 bases left in between. DNA for the CDR3: TGTGCCAGCAGCCAAGGTCCCGGGCCCCACTACGAGCAGTACTTC. Its translation is CASSQGPGPHYEQYF.

This clonotype was detected a few times. The chain couples TRBV27 to TRBJ2-7; no firm D call. The V end lost 2 bases, the J end lost 5 bases, and 10 bases lay between the germline ends. The CDR3 runs to 13 residues. CDR1 MNHEY and CDR2 SMNVEV come from the germline V gene (reference sequence). The CDR3 here is CASSLGVNNEQYF. CDR3 sequence (DNA): TGTGCCAGCAGTTTAGGGGTCAACAACGAGCAGTACTTC.

This clonotype showed up many times. CDR3: CASSLGGGLNTEAFF. The CDR3 DNA reads TGTGCCAGCAGCTTGGGTGGGGGCCTGAACACTGAAGCTTTCTTT. The rearrangement joins TRBV5-6 to TRBJ1-1; TRBD1 might be the D (6 bases). The CDR3 totals 15 residues. Trimming took off 0 bases at V and 0 bases at J, with 9 bases between the two ends. Germline V gene data show CDR1 as SGHDT and CDR2 as YYEEEE.

The chain carries TRBV6-6 and TRBJ2-5; tentatively, D is TRBD1 or TRBD2 (6 bases each). This CDR3 region has 12 residues. CDR1 MNHNY and CDR2 SVGAGI come from the germline V gene (reference sequence). The CDR3 DNA sequence: TGTCCTAGGGGGAGGTGGCTTGAGACCCAGTACTTC. Amino acids: CPRGRWLETQYF.

This clonotype was observed many times. This chain links TRBV29-1 with TRBJ2-7; tentatively, D is TRBD2 (5 bases). Deletions cut 4 bases from V and 2 bases from J, with 15 bases between. Germline V gives CDR1 SQVTM, CDR2 ANQGSEA. CDR3 length: 14 amino acids. In DNA, the CDR3 is TGCAGCGTTGCTGTGGCAGCGGCACCCTACGAGCAGTACTTC. As protein: CSVAVAAAPYEQYF.

This clonotype has at least ten counts. The chain links TRBV18 to TRBJ2-5, with TRBD1 as a possible D gene (6 bases). The V gene lost 1 base and the J gene lost 1 base, with 7 bases spanning the gap. CDR3 length: 14 residues. The germline V gene encodes CDR1 KGHSH and CDR2 LQKENI. CDR3 residues: CASSPRTAQETQYF. The CDR3 nucleotides are TGTGCCAGCTCACCACGGACAGCCCAAGAGACCCAGTACTTC.

The rearrangement uses TRBV18 and TRBJ1-5; 8 nucleotides agree with TRBD1. Germline assignment: CDR1 KGHSH and CDR2 LQKENI. This CDR3 comprises 16 residues. The V gene end was trimmed by 3 bases and the J gene end by 4 bases; junction bases not matched to a gene: 8. The CDR3 region has the DNA TGTGCCAGCTCACCCCGGTCAGGGGGCGGGAATCAGCCCCAGCATTTT. It codes for CASSPRSGGGNQPQHF. The variable domain in full, with the rest retrieved from reference TRBV18 and TRBJ1-5, is NAGVMQNPRHLVRRRGQEARLRCSPMKGHSHVYWYRQLPEEGLKFMVYLQKENIIDESGMPKERFSAEFPKEGPSILRIQQVVRGDSAAYFCASSPRSGGGNQPQHFGDGTRLSIL.

The genes are TRBV5-6 and TRBJ2-6; 10 nucleotides agree with TRBD1. The germline V gene has CDR1 SGHDT and CDR2 YYEEEE. The CDR3 extends over 18 amino acids. V lost 5 bases, J lost 2 bases, and 10 bases stayed unmatched. The CDR3 coding sequence is TGTGCCAGCAGGTTATTCCGGGACAGGGGTCCTGGGGCCAACGTCCTGACTTTC. This gives the protein CASRLFRDRGPGANVLTF.

This clonotype came up many times. The V gene is TRBV6-6, the J gene TRBJ2-3, with D possibly TRBD1 on 5 matching bases. Germline V gene lookup returns CDR1 MNHNY and CDR2 SVGAGI (reference sequence). The germline V and J ends were trimmed by 6 bases and 2 bases, with 12 bases remaining between them. The CDR3 covers 14 residues. Written as DNA, the CDR3 is TGTGCCAGCAGGGATCAGGGATCCACAGATACGCAGTATTTT. It specifies CASRDQGSTDTQYF.

This chain connects TRBV28 to TRBJ2-2; 8 bases are a match to TRBD1. CDR1 MDHEN and CDR2 SYDVKM come from the germline V gene. J was trimmed by 6 bases and V by 4 bases; bases with no gene match: 7. The length of the CDR3 is 15 residues. The chain's CDR3 is CASSSRQGLAGELFF. For the CDR3, the DNA is TGTGCCAGCAGTTCCAGACAGGGGTTGGCCGGGGAGCTGTTTTTT.

This CDR3 is CASSETGTPLAKNIQYF. The DNA for the CDR3 is TGTGCCAGCAGCGAAACCGGGACTCCGTTAGCCAAAAACATTCAGTACTTC. V usage is TRBV9 and J usage is TRBJ2-4; tentative D call: TRBD2 (6 bases). V shed 3 bases and J shed 0 bases, with 16 bases lying between them. CDR1 SGDLS and CDR2 YYNGEE come from the germline V gene. The CDR3 has 17 amino acids.